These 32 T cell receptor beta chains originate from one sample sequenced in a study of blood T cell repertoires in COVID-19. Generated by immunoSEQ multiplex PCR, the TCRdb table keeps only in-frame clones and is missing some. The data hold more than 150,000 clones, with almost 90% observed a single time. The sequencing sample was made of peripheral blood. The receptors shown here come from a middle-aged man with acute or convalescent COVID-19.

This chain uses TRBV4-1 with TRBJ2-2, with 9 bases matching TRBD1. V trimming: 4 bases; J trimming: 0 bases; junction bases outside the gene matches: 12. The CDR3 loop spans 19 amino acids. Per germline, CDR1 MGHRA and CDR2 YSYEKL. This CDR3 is CASSLLGGQGVSNTGELFF. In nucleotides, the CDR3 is TGCGCCAGCAGCCTCCTCGGGGGACAGGGCGTTTCGAACACCGGGGAGCTGTTTTTT.

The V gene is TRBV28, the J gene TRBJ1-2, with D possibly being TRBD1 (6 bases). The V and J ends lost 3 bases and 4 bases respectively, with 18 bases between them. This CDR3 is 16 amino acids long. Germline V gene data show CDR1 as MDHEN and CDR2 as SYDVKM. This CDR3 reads CASSLGGQGLRYGYTF. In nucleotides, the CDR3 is TGTGCCAGCAGTTTGGGGGGGCAGGGTCTACGCTATGGCTACACCTTC.

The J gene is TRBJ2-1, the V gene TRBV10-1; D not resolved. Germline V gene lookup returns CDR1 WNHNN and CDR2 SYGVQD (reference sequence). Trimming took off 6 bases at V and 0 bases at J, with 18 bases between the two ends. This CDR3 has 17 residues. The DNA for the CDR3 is TGCGCCAGCAGCGCGGTTTCAACACGCAGCTCCTACAATGAGCAGTTCTTC. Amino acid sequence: CASSAVSTRSSYNEQFF.

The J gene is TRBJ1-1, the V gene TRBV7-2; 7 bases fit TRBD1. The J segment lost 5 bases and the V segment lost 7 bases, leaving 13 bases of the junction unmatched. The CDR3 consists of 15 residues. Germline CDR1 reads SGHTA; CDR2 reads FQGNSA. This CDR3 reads CASNEKTGSFTEAFF. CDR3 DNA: TGTGCCAGCAACGAAAAGACAGGGAGTTTTACTGAAGCTTTCTTT.

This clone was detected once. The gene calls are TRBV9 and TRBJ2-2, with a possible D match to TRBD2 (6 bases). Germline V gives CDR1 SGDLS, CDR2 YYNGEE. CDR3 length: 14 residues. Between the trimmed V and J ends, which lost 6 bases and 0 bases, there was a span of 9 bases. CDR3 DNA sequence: TGTGCCAGCATGGAGGGGCCGAACACCGGGGAGCTGTTTTTT. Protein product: CASMEGPNTGELFF.

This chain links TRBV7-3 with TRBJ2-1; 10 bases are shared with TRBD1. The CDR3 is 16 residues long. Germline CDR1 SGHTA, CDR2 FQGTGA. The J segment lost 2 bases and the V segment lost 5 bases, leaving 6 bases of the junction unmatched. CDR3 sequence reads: CASSLGQGRTYNEQFF. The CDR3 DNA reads TGTGCCAGCAGCCTGGGACAGGGGCGAACCTACAATGAGCAGTTCTTC.

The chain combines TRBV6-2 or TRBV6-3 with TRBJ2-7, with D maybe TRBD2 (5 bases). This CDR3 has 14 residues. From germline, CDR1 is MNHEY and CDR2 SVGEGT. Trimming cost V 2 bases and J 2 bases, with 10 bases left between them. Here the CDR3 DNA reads TGTGCCAGCAGTTACGAGGGAATCGCCTACGAGCAGTACTTC. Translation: CASSYEGIAYEQYF.

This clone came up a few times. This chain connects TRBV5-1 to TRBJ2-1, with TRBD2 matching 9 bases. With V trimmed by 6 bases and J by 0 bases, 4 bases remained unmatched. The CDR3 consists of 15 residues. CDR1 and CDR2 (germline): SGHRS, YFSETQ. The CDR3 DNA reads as TGCGCCAGCACCGATAGCGGGGGCTCCTACAATGAGCAGTTCTTC. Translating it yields CASTDSGGSYNEQFF.

Here the CDR3 reads CASSVVKSGRTGELFF. For the CDR3, the DNA is TGTGCCAGCAGCGTAGTAAAGAGCGGGAGAACCGGGGAGCTGTTTTTT. V is TRBV9 and J is TRBJ2-2; the match to TRBD2 covers 8 bases. Germline assignment: CDR1 SGDLS and CDR2 YYNGEE. V lost 0 bases and J lost 5; bases outside the gene matches: 6. The CDR3 has 16 residues.

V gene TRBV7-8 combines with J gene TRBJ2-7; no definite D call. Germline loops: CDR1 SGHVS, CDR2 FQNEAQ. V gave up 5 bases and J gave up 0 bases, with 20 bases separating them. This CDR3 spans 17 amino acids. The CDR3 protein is CASSPRSRRSTSYEQYF. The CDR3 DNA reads TGTGCCAGCAGCCCCCGCAGTCGTCGCAGTACCTCCTACGAGCAGTACTTC.

The CDR3 nucleotides read TGTGCCAGCAGCCCGGTTTCCACAGATACGCAGTATTTT. Translating gives CASSPVSTDTQYF. The chain uses TRBV9 and TRBJ2-3; D gene uncertain. Germline V gene sequence: CDR1 SGDLS, CDR2 YYNGEE. The germline V and J ends were trimmed by 4 bases and 2 bases, with 8 bases remaining between them. The CDR3 has 13 residues.

Here the CDR3 reads CASSQVEGYQPQHF. CDR3 DNA: TGCGCCAGCAGCCAAGTTGAGGGCTATCAGCCCCAGCATTTT. This sequence joins TRBV4-3 and TRBJ1-5; D remains unclear. Germline assignment: CDR1 LGHNA and CDR2 YSLEER. The CDR3 is 14 amino acids. V gave up 1 base and J gave up 5 bases, with 9 bases separating them.

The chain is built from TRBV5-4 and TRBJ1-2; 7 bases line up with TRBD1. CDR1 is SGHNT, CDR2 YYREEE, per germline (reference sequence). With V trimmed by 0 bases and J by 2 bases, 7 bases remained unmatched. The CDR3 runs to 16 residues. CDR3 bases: TGTGCCAGCAGCTTGGGAGCCGGACAGGCGAACTATGGCTACACCTTC. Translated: CASSLGAGQANYGYTF.

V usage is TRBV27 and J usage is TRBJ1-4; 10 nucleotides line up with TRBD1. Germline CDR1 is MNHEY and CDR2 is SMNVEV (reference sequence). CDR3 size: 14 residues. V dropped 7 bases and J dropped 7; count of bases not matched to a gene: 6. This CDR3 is CASNSGDRGEKLFF. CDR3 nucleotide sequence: TGTGCCAGCAATTCTGGGGACAGGGGTGAAAAACTGTTTTTT.

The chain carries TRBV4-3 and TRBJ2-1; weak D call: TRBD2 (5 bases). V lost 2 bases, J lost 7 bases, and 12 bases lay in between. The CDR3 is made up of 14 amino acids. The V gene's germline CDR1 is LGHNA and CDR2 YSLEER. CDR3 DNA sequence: TGCGCCAGCAGCCAATCCTTCACGGGAAATGAGCAGTTCTTC. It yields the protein CASSQSFTGNEQFF.

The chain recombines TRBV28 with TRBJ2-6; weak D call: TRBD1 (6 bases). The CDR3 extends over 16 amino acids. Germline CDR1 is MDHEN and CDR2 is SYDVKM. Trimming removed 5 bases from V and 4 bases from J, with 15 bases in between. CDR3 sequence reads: CASSQHRVLGANVLTF. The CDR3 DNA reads TGTGCCAGCAGTCAACACAGGGTATTGGGGGCCAACGTCCTGACTTTC.

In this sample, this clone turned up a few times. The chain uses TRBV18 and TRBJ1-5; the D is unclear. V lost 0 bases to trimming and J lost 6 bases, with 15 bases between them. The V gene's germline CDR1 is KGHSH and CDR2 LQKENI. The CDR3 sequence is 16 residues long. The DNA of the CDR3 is TGTGCCAGCTCACCACCTAACGGGGTTGACTCTCAGCCCCAGCATTTT. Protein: CASSPPNGVDSQPQHF.

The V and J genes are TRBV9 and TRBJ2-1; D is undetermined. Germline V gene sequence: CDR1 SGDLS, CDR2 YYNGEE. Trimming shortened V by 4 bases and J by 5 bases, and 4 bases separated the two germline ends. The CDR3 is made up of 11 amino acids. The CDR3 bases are TGTGCCAGCAGCCAGGACAATGAGCAGTTCTTC. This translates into CASSQDNEQFF.

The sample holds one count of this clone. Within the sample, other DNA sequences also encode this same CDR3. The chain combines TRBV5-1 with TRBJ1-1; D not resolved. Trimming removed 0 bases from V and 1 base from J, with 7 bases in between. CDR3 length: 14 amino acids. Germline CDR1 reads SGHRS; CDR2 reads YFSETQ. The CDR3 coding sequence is TGCGCCAGCAGCTTGGTGGCGGGGAACACTGAAGCTTTCTTT. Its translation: CASSLVAGNTEAFF. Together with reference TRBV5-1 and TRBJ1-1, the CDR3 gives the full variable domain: KAGVTQTPRYLIKTRGQQVTLSCSPISGHRSVSWYQQTPGQGLQFLFEYFSETQRNKGNFPGRFSGRQFSNSRSEMNVSTLELGDSALYLCASSLVAGNTEAFFGQGTRLTVV.

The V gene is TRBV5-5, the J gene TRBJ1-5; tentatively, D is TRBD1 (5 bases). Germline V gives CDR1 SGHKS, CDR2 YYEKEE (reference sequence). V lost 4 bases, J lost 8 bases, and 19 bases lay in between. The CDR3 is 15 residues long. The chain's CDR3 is CASSPGPARTEPQHF. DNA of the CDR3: TGTGCCAGCAGCCCAGGGCCGGCCAGAACTGAGCCCCAGCATTTT.

The CDR3: CASSTDRGTGELFF. The CDR3 nucleotides are TGTGCCAGCAGCACGGACAGGGGGACCGGGGAGCTGTTTTTT. The chain uses TRBV5-4 and TRBJ2-2; 10 bases fit TRBD1. Germline CDR1 is SGHNT and CDR2 is YYREEE (reference sequence). V was clipped by 4 bases and J by 5 bases; unmatched bases: 2. This CDR3 is 14 amino acids long.

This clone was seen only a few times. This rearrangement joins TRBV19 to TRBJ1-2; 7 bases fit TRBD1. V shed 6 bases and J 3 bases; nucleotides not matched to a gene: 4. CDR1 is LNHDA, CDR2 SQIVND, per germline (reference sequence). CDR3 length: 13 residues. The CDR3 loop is CASRVGQHYGYTF. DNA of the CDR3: TGTGCCAGTAGGGTGGGACAGCACTATGGCTACACCTTC.

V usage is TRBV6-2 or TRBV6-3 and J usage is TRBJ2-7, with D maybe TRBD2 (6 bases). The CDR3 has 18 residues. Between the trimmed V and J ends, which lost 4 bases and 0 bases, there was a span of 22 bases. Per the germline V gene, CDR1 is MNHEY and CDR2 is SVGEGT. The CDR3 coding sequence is TGTGCCAGCAGTTGGGCATTAGCGGTGGGTTCAGCCTCCTACGAGCAGTACTTC. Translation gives CASSWALAVGSASYEQYF.

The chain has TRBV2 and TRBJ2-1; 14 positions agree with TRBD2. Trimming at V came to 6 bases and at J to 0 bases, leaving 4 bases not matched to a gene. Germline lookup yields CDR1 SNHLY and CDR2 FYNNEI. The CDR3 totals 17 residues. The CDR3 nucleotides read TGTGCCAGCAGGGGGGGACTAGCGGGAGACTCCTACAATGAGCAGTTCTTC. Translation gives CASRGGLAGDSYNEQFF. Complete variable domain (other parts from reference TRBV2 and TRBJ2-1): EPEVTQTPSHQVTQMGQEVILRCVPISNHLYFYWYRQILGQKVEFLVSFYNNEISEKSEIFDDQFSVERPDGSNFTLKIRSTKLEDSAMYFCASRGGLAGDSYNEQFFGPGTRLTVL.

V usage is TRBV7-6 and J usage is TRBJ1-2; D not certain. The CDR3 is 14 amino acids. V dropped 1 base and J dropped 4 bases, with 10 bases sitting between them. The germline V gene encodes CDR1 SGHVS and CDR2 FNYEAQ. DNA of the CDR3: TGTGCCAGCAGCTTAGATGGTACAGTCTATGGCTACACCTTC. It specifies CASSLDGTVYGYTF.

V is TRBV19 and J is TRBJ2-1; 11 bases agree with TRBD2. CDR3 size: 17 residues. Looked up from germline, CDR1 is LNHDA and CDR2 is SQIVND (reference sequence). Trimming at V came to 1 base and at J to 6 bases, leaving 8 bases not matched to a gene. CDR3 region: CASSIVASGRFRNEQFF. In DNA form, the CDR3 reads TGTGCCAGTAGTATAGTAGCTAGCGGGAGGTTCCGCAATGAGCAGTTCTTC.

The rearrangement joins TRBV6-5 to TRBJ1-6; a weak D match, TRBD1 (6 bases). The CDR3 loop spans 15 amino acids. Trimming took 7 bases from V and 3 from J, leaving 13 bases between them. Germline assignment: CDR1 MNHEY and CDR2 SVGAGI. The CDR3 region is CASTLGGRYNSPLHF. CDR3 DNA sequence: TGTGCCAGCACCCTAGGGGGTCGCTATAATTCACCCCTCCACTTT.

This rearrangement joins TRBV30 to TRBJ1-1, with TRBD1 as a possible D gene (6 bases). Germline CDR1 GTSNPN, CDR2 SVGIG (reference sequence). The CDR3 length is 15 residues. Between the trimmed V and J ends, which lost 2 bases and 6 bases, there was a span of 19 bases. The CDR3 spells CAWSSSGTWKAEAFF. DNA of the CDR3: TGTGCCTGGAGTTCCAGTGGGACATGGAAGGCTGAAGCTTTCTTT.

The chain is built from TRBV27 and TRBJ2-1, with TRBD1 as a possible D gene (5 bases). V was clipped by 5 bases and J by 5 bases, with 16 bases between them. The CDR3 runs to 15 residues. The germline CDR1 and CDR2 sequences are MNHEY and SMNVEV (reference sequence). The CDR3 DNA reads TGTGCCAGCAGTCCCCCCGGCAGGGCTAACAATGAGCAGTTCTTC. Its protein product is CASSPPGRANNEQFF.

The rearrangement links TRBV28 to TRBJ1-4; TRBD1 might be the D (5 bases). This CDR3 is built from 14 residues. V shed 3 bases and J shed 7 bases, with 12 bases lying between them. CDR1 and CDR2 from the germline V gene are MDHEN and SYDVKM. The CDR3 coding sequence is TGTGCCAGCAGTTTTCGGTGGGGGGGTGAAAAACTGTTTTTT. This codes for CASSFRWGGEKLFF.

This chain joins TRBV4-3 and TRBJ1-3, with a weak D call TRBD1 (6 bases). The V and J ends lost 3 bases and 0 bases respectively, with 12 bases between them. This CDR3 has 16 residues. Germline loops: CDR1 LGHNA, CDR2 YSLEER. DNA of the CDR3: TGCGCCAGCAGCCAGGGAAGGACAGACTCTGGAAACACCATATATTTT. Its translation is CASSQGRTDSGNTIYF.

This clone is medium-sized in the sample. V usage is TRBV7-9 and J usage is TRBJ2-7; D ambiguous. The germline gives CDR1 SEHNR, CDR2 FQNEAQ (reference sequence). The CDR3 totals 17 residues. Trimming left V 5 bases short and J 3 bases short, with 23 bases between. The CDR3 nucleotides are TGTGCCAGCAGCGTCGTGGGTTGGAAACCGACTGACTACGAGCAGTACTTC. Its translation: CASSVVGWKPTDYEQYF.